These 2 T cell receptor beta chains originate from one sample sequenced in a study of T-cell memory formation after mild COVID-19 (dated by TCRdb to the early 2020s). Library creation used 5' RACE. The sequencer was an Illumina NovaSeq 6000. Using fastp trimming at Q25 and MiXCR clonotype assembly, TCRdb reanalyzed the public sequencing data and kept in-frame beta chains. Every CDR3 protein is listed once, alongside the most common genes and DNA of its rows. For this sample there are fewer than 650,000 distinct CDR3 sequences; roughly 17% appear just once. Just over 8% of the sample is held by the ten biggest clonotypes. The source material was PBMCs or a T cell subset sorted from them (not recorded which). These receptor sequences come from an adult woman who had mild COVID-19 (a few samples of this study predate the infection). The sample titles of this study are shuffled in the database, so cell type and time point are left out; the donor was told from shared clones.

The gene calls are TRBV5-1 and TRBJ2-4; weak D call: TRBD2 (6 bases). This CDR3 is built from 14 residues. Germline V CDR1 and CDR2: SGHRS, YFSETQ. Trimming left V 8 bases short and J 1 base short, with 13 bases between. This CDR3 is CASRDSGAKNIQYF. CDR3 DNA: TGCGCCAGTCGGGACTCCGGGGCCAAAAACATTCAGTACTTC.

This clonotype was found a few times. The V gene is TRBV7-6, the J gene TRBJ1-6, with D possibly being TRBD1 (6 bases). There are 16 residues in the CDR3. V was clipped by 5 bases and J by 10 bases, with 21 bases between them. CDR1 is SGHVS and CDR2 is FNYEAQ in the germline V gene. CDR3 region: CASSPAGGGLRSPLHF. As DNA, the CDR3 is TGTGCCAGCAGCCCAGCCGGTGGGGGGCTGAGGTCACCCCTCCACTTT.